This TCR beta chain derives from a study of blood T cell repertoires in COVID-19. Background on the study: COVID-19 samples, acute and convalescent, were from the United States, Italy and Spain.

This clone was recorded only once. Recovered status applied to Cohort 3 donors who had two consecutive negative PCRs. It also applied to those with clearance or with symptom resolution. Generated by immunoSEQ multiplex PCR, the TCRdb table keeps only in-frame clones and is missing some. In the table there are a few hundred thousand clones, 65% to 90% of which are singletons. In germline, CDR1 is MNHEY, CDR2 SVGAGI. V lost 3 bases, J lost 4 bases, and 12 bases lay in between. The length of the CDR3 is 14 residues. This TCR was recovered from a man between 35 and 55 years old who had recovered from COVID-19. Source material: PBMCs or T cells enriched from blood (not recorded which). The rearrangement joins TRBV6-5 to TRBJ1-2; D is undetermined. The CDR3 sequence is CASSYLSKSYGYTF. In DNA form, the CDR3 reads TGTGCCAGCAGTTATCTCTCGAAGAGCTATGGCTACACCTTC.